The rows below give T cell receptor beta chains drawn from one sample of a study of T cell responses to AZD1222 COVID-19 vaccine. The method was immunoSEQ multiplex PCR; TCRdb's version includes in-frame clones alone and lacks a portion of them. Here the sample spans 95,000 to 150,000 clones, roughly 90% being singletons. The material sequenced was peripheral blood, taken on day 0 of AZD1222 vaccination. The source of these receptors is an adult in good health. CDR3s include the opening cysteine and the closing phenylalanine or tryptophan. The order of the fields is V gene, D gene, clone size, J gene, CDR3 DNA, CDR3 protein. The D gene is left open where the match is weak. Expanded clones are given a class, and other clones once, few, many or no size at all.

TRBV9	-	-	TRBJ2-7	TGTGCCAGCAGCGACGTAGGAACGGGCGAGCAGTACTTC	CASSDVGTGEQYF
TRBV14	-	few	TRBJ2-7	TGTGCCAGCAGCCAAGGGAGCTACGAGCAGTACTTC	CASSQGSYEQYF
TRBV7-3	-	-	TRBJ1-6	TGTGCCAGCAGCCTCGGGGGTTCACCCCTCCACTTT	CASSLGGSPLHF
TRBV30	TRBD1	-	TRBJ1-1	TGTGCCTGGAGAGGACAGGGGGCGGGCACTGAAGCTTTCTTT	CAWRGQGAGTEAFF
TRBV10-3	-	-	TRBJ1-1	TGTGCCATCAGCGAGTCGGCGGGGCAAGCTTTCTTT	CAISESAGQAFF
TRBV6-5	-	once	TRBJ2-3	TGTGCCAGCAATCTCTACTATACCACCACAGATACGCAGTATTTT	CASNLYYTTTDTQYF
TRBV7-6	-	-	TRBJ1-6	TGTGCCAGCAGCGAATTGGGCTTTGGATCGGCACCCCTCCACTTT	CASSELGFGSAPLHF
TRBV28	-	-	TRBJ1-1	TGTGCCAGCAGTGGGTACACTGAAGCTTTCTTT	CASSGYTEAFF
TRBV7-3	-	-	TRBJ2-2	TGTGCCAGCAGCTCTACCGTCCTCAAACGCCTTGACGGGACCATTAACACCGGGGAGCTGTTTTTT	CASSSTVLKRLDGTINTGELFF
TRBV9	TRBD2	-	TRBJ2-2	TGTGCCAGCAGCGTAGAGGTTCTAGCGGGAGCCCCCGGGGAGCTGTTTTTT	CASSVEVLAGAPGELFF
TRBV12-5	-	-	TRBJ2-3	TGTGCTAGTGGTTTGGGACTAGGGGACGGGGGCACAGATACGCAGTATTTT	CASGLGLGDGGTDTQYF
TRBV5-1	-	-	TRBJ1-1	TGCGCCAGCAGCCAATTGGGGCAAGGCACTGAAGCTTTCTTT	CASSQLGQGTEAFF
TRBV19	-	-	TRBJ1-2	TGTGCCAGTAGTATCCAGAGGGGGTATGGCTACACCTTC	CASSIQRGYGYTF
TRBV6-5	TRBD2	once	TRBJ2-1	TGTGCCAGCAGGCCTAGCGGGTCCCACAATGAGCAGTTCTTC	CASRPSGSHNEQFF
TRBV5-1	-	-	TRBJ2-2	TGCGCCAGCAGCTTGGTCTCGGCGGGGAGGCACGGGGAGCTGTTTTTT	CASSLVSAGRHGELFF
TRBV18	-	-	TRBJ2-7	TGTGCCAGCTCACGGCAGGATAACTACGAGCAGTACTTC	CASSRQDNYEQYF
TRBV15	TRBD1	-	TRBJ2-2	TGTGCCACCAGCTGGGGGGTGGACAGGGTATCCGGGGAGCTGTTTTTT	CATSWGVDRVSGELFF
TRBV19	-	-	TRBJ1-2	TGTGCCAGTAGTACGACGGACAGCTATGGCTACACCTTC	CASSTTDSYGYTF
TRBV19	TRBD2	-	TRBJ2-6	TGTGCCAGTAGTATGGGGGGGGCTGGGGCCAACGTCCTGACTTTC	CASSMGGAGANVLTF
TRBV28	-	-	TRBJ1-2	TGTGCCAGCACCCATCCCGGGACAAATGGCTACACCTTC	CASTHPGTNGYTF
TRBV10-3	TRBD1	once	TRBJ2-7	TGTGCCATCAGATGGGACAGATCCTACGAGCAGTACTTC	CAIRWDRSYEQYF
TRBV12-3/TRBV12-4	-	-	TRBJ2-5	TGTGCCAGCAGTTTAGGCGAGACCCAGTACTTC	CASSLGETQYF
TRBV6-2/TRBV6-3	-	-	TRBJ1-4	TGTGCCAGCAGCCGAGCCGGGACCACAACTAATGAAAAACTGTTTTTT	CASSRAGTTTNEKLFF
TRBV5-1	-	few	TRBJ2-1	TGCGCCAGCAGCCCCGACCCATCGGGGAACAATGAGCAGTTCTTC	CASSPDPSGNNEQFF
TRBV20-1	-	-	TRBJ1-5	TGCAGTGCTAGTTACTGGAGACAGCCCCAGCATTTT	CSASYWRQPQHF
TRBV2	-	-	TRBJ2-7	TGTGCCAGCAGCGCCTACGAGCAGTACTTC	CASSAYEQYF
TRBV28	-	-	TRBJ1-5	TGTGCCAGCAGTTTTATACAGAATCAGCCCCAGCATTTT	CASSFIQNQPQHF
TRBV6-5	-	-	TRBJ1-4	TGTGCCAGCAGAATCAACGACCGCGATGAAAAACTGTTTTTT	CASRINDRDEKLFF
TRBV18	TRBD1	-	TRBJ1-2	TGTGCCAGCTCACCACCTCGGGACAGGGCCTACTATGGCTACACCTTC	CASSPPRDRAYYGYTF
TRBV21-1	-	-	TRBJ1-2	TGTGCCAGCAGCAAATCGGAGCGCGGCTATGGCTACACCTTC	CASSKSERGYGYTF
TRBV5-1	-	-	TRBJ2-3	TGCGCCAGCAGCTTGGTGATAGCGGACACAGATACGCAGTATTTT	CASSLVIADTDTQYF
TRBV28	TRBD2	-	TRBJ2-1	TGTGCCAGCAGTTTATTGACTAGCGGGAGTGTTGCGCAGTTCTTC	CASSLLTSGSVAQFF
TRBV6-1	-	-	TRBJ2-2	TGTGCCAGCAGTGAACACAGGGTAACCGGGGAGCTGTTTTTT	CASSEHRVTGELFF
TRBV9	-	-	TRBJ1-6	TGTGCCAGCAGCGTAGACAGAGGGCTAAGTGCACCCCTCCACTTT	CASSVDRGLSAPLHF
TRBV14	-	few	TRBJ2-6	TGTGCCAGCAGCCAAGATAGTGGGGCCAACGTCCTGACTTTC	CASSQDSGANVLTF
TRBV29-1	-	-	TRBJ1-1	TGCAGCGTTGTATTTGCCACTGAAGCTTTCTTT	CSVVFATEAFF
TRBV5-4	TRBD2	-	TRBJ2-5	TGTGCCAGCAGCCACAGGTTACGCGGGAGGGAAGAGACCCAGTACTTC	CASSHRLRGREETQYF
TRBV29-1	-	-	TRBJ2-1	TGCAGCGTTGAACGACAGTACAATGAGCAGTTCTTC	CSVERQYNEQFF
TRBV3-1/TRBV3-2	-	-	TRBJ1-3	TGTGCCAGCAGCCAAAGGGGTCACGGAAACACCATATATTTT	CASSQRGHGNTIYF
TRBV28	TRBD1	-	TRBJ1-2	TGTGCCAGCAGTTTAAATGGTTTTCAGGGGGGTGGCTACACCTTC	CASSLNGFQGGGYTF
TRBV7-8	-	-	TRBJ1-6	TGTGCCAGCAGCTTAAATCCCTCGGGCTCCTATAATTCACCCCTCCACTTT	CASSLNPSGSYNSPLHF
TRBV5-1	-	-	TRBJ1-2	TGCGCCAGCAGCTTGTCAGGGATTCGTGACTACACCTTC	CASSLSGIRDYTF
TRBV11-2	TRBD1	few	TRBJ2-7	TGTGCCAGCAGCCGCGCCGGGACAGTTTCCTACGAGCAGTACTTC	CASSRAGTVSYEQYF
TRBV6-1	TRBD1	-	TRBJ1-1	TGTGCCAGCAGTGAAGACAGGGGGCTCGCTGAAGCTTTCTTT	CASSEDRGLAEAFF
TRBV19	-	-	TRBJ2-1	TGTGCCAGTAGCGGGATTCCCTACAATGAGCAGTTCTTC	CASSGIPYNEQFF
TRBV5-8	-	once	TRBJ1-1	TGTGCCAGCAGCTTGGCTGGGAGAACTGAAGCTTTCTTT	CASSLAGRTEAFF